These T cell receptor beta chains were read from a single sample in a study of shared clonotypes between healthy human individuals. Data came from immunoSEQ multiplex PCR; TCRdb stores just in-frame clones and leaves some out. The repertoire holds 1.5 million to 2.5 million clones, just under 95% seen once, with 1.2% in the top ten. Sequencing was done on a sample of naive CD8+ T cells sorted from blood. These receptors originate from a man aged 18 to 30 in good health. The CDR3 runs from the conserved cysteine through the conserved F or W. Fields, in order: J gene, clone size, CDR3 length, D gene, V gene, CDR3 protein, CDR3 DNA. The D gene is left open where the match is weak. A clone size is listed for some rows: how often the clone was seen (once, few, many), or a class if it is expanded.

>TRBJ2-1|NA|13|NA|TRBV7-9
CASSLALANEQFF
TGTGCCAGCAGCTTAGCACTAGCAAATGAGCAGTTCTTC
>TRBJ1-1|few|13|NA|TRBV7-9
CASSLVPNTEAFF
TGTGCCAGCAGCTTAGTTCCGAACACTGAAGCTTTCTTT
>TRBJ2-7|NA|17|NA|TRBV4-3
CASSQETALFFSYEQYF
TGCGCCAGCAGCCAAGAGACAGCGCTCTTCTTCTCCTACGAGCAGTACTTC
>TRBJ2-7|NA|16|TRBD1|TRBV5-6
CASSWGPGQSTYEQYF
TGTGCCAGCAGCTGGGGGCCGGGACAGTCGACCTACGAGCAGTACTTC
>TRBJ2-3|NA|17|NA|TRBV27
CASSVGWPKLFTDTQYF
TGTGCCAGCAGTGTGGGTTGGCCGAAGCTGTTCACAGATACGCAGTATTTT
>TRBJ2-7|NA|11|NA|TRBV20-1
CSAMTGSEQYF
TGCAGTGCTATGACAGGCTCTGAGCAGTACTTC
>TRBJ1-5|few|14|NA|TRBV10-3
CAISEAQGYQPQHF
TGTGCCATCAGTGAGGCCCAGGGGTATCAGCCCCAGCATTTT
>TRBJ2-5|once|15|TRBD2|TRBV11-2
CASSSSRTSGETQYF
TGTGCCAGCAGCTCATCCCGGACTAGCGGGGAGACCCAGTACTTC
>TRBJ1-1|NA|14|TRBD1|TRBV14
CASSLGQGNSEAFF
TGTGCCAGCAGCCTGGGACAGGGAAACTCTGAAGCTTTCTTT
>TRBJ2-7|NA|16|NA|TRBV4-1
CASSPGGRPGVYEQYF
TGCGCCAGCAGCCCGGGCGGCCGACCGGGGGTCTACGAGCAGTACTTC
>TRBJ2-1|NA|15|NA|TRBV4-3
CASSQGLATVHEQFF
TGCGCCAGCAGCCAAGGTCTGGCAACGGTACATGAGCAGTTCTTC
>TRBJ1-1|once|15|TRBD1|TRBV7-9
CASSPWTGMNTEAFF
TGTGCCAGCAGCCCTTGGACAGGGATGAACACTGAAGCTTTCTTT
>TRBJ1-4|NA|12|NA|TRBV27
CATRAEGEKLFF
TGTGCCACCCGGGCAGAGGGGGAAAAACTGTTTTTT
>TRBJ2-1|NA|12|NA|TRBV27
CASRPGQREQFF
TGTGCCAGCAGACCTGGACAACGGGAGCAGTTCTTC
>TRBJ2-7|NA|15|TRBD2|TRBV30
CAWSGGTITTYEQYF
TGTGCCTGGAGTGGGGGGACTATTACTACCTACGAGCAGTACTTC
>TRBJ2-7|NA|16|NA|TRBV4-1
CASSPFAGGSSYEQYF
TGCGCCAGCAGCCCCTTCGCAGGGGGGAGCTCCTACGAGCAGTACTTC
>TRBJ2-5|NA|13|TRBD1|TRBV30
CAWTGTAQETQYF
TGTGCCTGGACGGGGACAGCCCAAGAGACCCAGTACTTC
>TRBJ2-7|once|15|NA|TRBV6-5
CASSYSSYTAYEQYF
TGTGCCAGCAGTTACTCGAGCTATACCGCCTACGAGCAGTACTTC
>TRBJ2-7|NA|17|TRBD1|TRBV6-1
CASSDGPPGQAAYEQYF
TGTGCCAGCAGTGACGGACCTCCGGGACAGGCGGCCTACGAGCAGTACTTC
>TRBJ2-1|once|19|TRBD2|TRBV4-3
CASSHPGTSGLPSYNEQFF
TGCGCCAGCAGCCACCCCGGGACTAGCGGGCTCCCCTCCTACAATGAGCAGTTCTTC
>TRBJ2-3|NA|16|TRBD2|TRBV5-1
CASSPVAGGLEDTQYF
TGCGCCAGCAGCCCCGTAGCGGGGGGACTCGAGGATACGCAGTATTTT
>TRBJ2-1|NA|14|TRBD1|TRBV28
CASSLHGQDNEQFF
TGTGCCAGCAGTCTCCACGGACAGGACAATGAGCAGTTCTTC
>TRBJ1-4|NA|12|NA|TRBV7-9
CASSLELEKLFF
TGTGCCAGCAGCTTGGAATTGGAAAAACTGTTTTTT
>TRBJ1-2|NA|13|NA|TRBV29-1
CSVEDGVNYGYTF
TGCAGCGTTGAAGATGGGGTTAACTATGGCTACACCTTC
>TRBJ2-7|once|15|NA|TRBV11-2
CASSLEGRAIYEQYF
TGTGCCAGCAGCTTAGAGGGCAGGGCGATCTACGAGCAGTACTTC
>TRBJ2-3|NA|15|TRBD2|TRBV5-6
CASSLGLAGTDTQYF
TGTGCCAGCAGCTTGGGACTAGCGGGCACAGATACGCAGTATTTT
>TRBJ1-1|NA|13|NA|TRBV19
CASGHGGYTEAFF
TGTGCCAGTGGCCACGGCGGGTACACTGAAGCTTTCTTT
>TRBJ2-1|NA|12|NA|TRBV5-4
CASSFGYNEQFF
TGTGCCAGCAGCTTTGGGTACAATGAGCAGTTCTTC
>TRBJ1-6|few|15|NA|TRBV7-6
CASSTYHRGDSPLHF
TGTGCCAGCAGCACGTACCACCGGGGGGATTCACCCCTCCACTTT
>TRBJ1-2|NA|15|NA|TRBV25-1
CASSPGALMDYGYTF
TGTGCCAGCAGCCCTGGGGCCCTAATGGACTATGGCTACACCTTC
>TRBJ2-2|NA|15|NA|TRBV4-1
CASSQGLQGSGELFF
TGCGCCAGCAGCCAAGGCCTCCAAGGGTCCGGGGAGCTGTTTTTT
>TRBJ1-3|NA|16|NA|TRBV28
CASSSQRGRFGNTIYF
TGTGCCAGCAGTTCCCAGAGGGGCAGGTTTGGAAACACCATATATTTT
>TRBJ2-7|once|17|NA|TRBV23-1
CASSPSGGAGGSYEQYF
TGCGCCAGCAGTCCGTCAGGGGGGGCGGGCGGCTCCTACGAGCAGTACTTC
>TRBJ2-6|NA|14|NA|TRBV6-5
CASRPYSGANVLTF
TGTGCCAGCAGACCTTACTCTGGGGCCAACGTCCTGACTTTC
>TRBJ1-6|NA|15|NA|TRBV27
CASSGGGGHNSPLHF
TGTGCCAGCAGTGGGGGGGGCGGACATAATTCACCCCTCCACTTT
>TRBJ2-7|NA|15|TRBD1|TRBV9
CASSVGRDRGYEQYF
TGTGCCAGCAGCGTCGGAAGGGACAGGGGCTACGAGCAGTACTTC
>TRBJ2-3|NA|12|NA|TRBV11-2
CASSKPADTQYF
TGTGCCAGCAGCAAGCCGGCAGATACGCAGTATTTT
>TRBJ2-1|NA|13|NA|TRBV9
CASEGLNYNEQFF
TGTGCCAGCGAGGGCCTAAACTACAATGAGCAGTTCTTC
>TRBJ2-1|once|17|TRBD2|TRBV27
CASSFYGGGSSYNEQFF
TGTGCCAGCAGTTTCTACGGGGGGGGGAGCTCCTACAATGAGCAGTTCTTC
>TRBJ2-1|NA|14|NA|TRBV27
CASSFGAGSREQFF
TGTGCCAGCAGTTTTGGGGCAGGGAGCAGAGAGCAGTTCTTC
>TRBJ2-1|NA|13|NA|TRBV4-3
CASSQDLLNEQFF
TGCGCCAGCAGCCAAGATCTCCTCAATGAGCAGTTCTTC
>TRBJ2-7|NA|16|TRBD1|TRBV6-1
CASSETWGTGTYEQYF
TGTGCCAGCAGTGAAACGTGGGGGACAGGGACCTACGAGCAGTACTTC
>TRBJ2-5|NA|17|NA|TRBV7-8
CASSLALAGQQKETQYF
TGTGCCAGCAGCTTAGCCCTGGCGGGGCAGCAAAAAGAGACCCAGTACTTC
>TRBJ2-7|NA|13|NA|TRBV9
CASSSGHTYEQYF
TGTGCCAGCAGCTCCGGTCATACCTACGAGCAGTACTTC
>TRBJ2-5|NA|16|NA|TRBV7-9
CASSIGTELGGETQYF
TGTGCCAGCAGCATCGGGACGGAACTGGGTGGAGAGACCCAGTACTTC
>TRBJ2-2|NA|16|NA|TRBV6-1
CASSDSWDFTTGELFF
TGTGCCAGCAGTGATAGTTGGGACTTTACGACCGGGGAGCTGTTTTTT
>TRBJ1-1|NA|12|NA|TRBV5-1
CASSLGSAEAFF
TGCGCCAGCAGCTTGGGTTCCGCTGAAGCTTTCTTT
>TRBJ2-3|NA|15|TRBD2|TRBV7-9
CASRPSGLSTDTQYF
TGTGCCAGCAGACCTAGCGGACTTAGCACAGATACGCAGTATTTT
>TRBJ2-1|NA|16|NA|TRBV7-8
CASSGGPGQLPNEQFF
TGTGCCAGCAGCGGGGGGCCGGGACAGTTACCCAATGAGCAGTTCTTC
>TRBJ2-7|NA|13|NA|TRBV5-1
CASSLTGTYEQYF
TGCGCCAGCAGCTTAACGGGAACCTACGAGCAGTACTTC